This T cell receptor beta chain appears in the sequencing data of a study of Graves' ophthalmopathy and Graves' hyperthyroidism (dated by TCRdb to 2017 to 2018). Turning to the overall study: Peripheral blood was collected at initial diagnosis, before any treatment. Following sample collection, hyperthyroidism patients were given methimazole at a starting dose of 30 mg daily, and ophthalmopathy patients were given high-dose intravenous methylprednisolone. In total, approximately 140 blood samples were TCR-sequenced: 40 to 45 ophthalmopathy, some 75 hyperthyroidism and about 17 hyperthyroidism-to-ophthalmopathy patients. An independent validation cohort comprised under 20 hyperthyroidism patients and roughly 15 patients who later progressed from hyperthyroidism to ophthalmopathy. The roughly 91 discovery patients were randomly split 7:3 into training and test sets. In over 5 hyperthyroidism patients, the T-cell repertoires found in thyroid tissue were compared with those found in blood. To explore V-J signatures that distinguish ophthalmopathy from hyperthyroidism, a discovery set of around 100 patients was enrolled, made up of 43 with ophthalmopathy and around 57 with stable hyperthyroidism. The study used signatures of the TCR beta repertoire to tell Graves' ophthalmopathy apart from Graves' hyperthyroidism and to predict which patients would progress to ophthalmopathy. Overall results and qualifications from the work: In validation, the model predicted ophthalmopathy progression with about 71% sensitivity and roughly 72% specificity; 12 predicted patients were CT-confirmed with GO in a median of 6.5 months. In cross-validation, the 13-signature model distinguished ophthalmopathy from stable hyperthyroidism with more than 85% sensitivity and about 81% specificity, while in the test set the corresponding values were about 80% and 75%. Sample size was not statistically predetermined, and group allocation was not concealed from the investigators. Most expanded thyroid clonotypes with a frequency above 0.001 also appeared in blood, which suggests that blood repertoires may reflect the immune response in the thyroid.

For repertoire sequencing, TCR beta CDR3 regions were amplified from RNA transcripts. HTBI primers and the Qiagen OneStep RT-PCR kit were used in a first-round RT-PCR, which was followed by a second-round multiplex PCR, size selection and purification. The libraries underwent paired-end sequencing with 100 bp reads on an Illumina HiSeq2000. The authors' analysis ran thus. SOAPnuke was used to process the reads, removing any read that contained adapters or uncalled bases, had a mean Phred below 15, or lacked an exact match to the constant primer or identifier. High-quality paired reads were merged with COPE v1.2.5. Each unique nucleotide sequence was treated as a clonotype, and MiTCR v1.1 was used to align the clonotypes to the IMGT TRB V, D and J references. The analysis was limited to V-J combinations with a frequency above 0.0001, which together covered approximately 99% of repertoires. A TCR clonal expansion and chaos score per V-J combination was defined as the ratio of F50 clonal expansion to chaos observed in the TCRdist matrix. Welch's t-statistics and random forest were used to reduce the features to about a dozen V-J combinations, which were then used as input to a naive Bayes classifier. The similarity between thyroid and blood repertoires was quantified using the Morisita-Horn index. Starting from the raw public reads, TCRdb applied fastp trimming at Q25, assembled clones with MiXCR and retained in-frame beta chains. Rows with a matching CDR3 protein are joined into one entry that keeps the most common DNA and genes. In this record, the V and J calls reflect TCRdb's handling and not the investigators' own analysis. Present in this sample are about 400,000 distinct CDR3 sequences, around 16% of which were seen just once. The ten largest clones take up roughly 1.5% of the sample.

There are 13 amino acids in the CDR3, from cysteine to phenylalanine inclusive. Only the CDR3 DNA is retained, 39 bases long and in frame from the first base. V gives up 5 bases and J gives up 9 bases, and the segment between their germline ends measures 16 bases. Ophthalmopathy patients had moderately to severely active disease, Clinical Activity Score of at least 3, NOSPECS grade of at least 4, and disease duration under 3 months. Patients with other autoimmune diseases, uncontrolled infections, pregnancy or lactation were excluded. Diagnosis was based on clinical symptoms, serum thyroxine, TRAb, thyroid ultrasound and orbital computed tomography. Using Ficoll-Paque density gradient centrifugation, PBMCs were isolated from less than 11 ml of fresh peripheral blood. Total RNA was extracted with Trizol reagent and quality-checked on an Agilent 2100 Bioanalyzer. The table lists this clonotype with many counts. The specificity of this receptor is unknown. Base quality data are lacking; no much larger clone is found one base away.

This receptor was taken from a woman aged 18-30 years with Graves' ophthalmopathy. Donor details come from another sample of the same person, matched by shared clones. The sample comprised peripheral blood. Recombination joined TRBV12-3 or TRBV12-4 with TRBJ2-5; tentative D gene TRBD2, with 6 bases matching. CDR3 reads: CASSKTLSGAQYF. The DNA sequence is TGTGCCAGCAGTAAGACCTTATCGGGGGCCCAGTACTTC.